Each of the 6 T cell receptor beta chains below was sequenced from the same sample in a study of cytomegalovirus exposure and HLA in healthy donors. The PCR made use of 60 Vbeta and 13 Jbeta primers. Clones were sequenced by immunoSEQ multiplex PCR, and TCRdb holds only the in-frame ones, with some missing. The table has 100,000 or so clones, around 67% seen once. Source material: PBMCs. The source of these receptors is a man over 45 in good health and CMV-seronegative.

This chain links TRBV5-1 with TRBJ2-3, with 7 nucleotides matching TRBD2. This CDR3 contains 16 residues. Germline V gives CDR1 SGHRS, CDR2 YFSETQ. The V gene end was trimmed by 0 bases and the J gene end by 0 bases; junction bases not matched to a gene: 4. This CDR3 reads CASSLGEGMSTDTQYF. In nucleotides, the CDR3 is TGCGCCAGCAGCTTGGGGGAGGGGATGAGCACAGATACGCAGTATTTT.

This chain uses TRBV6-5 with TRBJ1-2; 7 bases fit TRBD1. Losses at the gene ends were 4 bases for V and 2 bases for J; bases not matched to a gene: 4. Germline loops: CDR1 MNHEY, CDR2 SVGAGI. The CDR3 consists of 14 residues. In DNA form, the CDR3 reads TGTGCCAGCAGTTCCCCGACAGGGAACTATGGCTACACCTTC. This codes for CASSSPTGNYGYTF.

This chain joins TRBV7-6 and TRBJ1-5, with 8 positions matching TRBD1. This CDR3 region has 16 residues. The germline gives CDR1 SGHVS, CDR2 FNYEAQ. The V segment lost 1 base and the J segment 4 bases; nucleotides outside the gene matches: 6. CDR3 residues: CASSLGAGGGNQPQHF. The CDR3 region has the DNA TGTGCCAGCAGCTTAGGGGCAGGGGGCGGTAATCAGCCCCAGCATTTT.

The chain links TRBV7-9 to TRBJ2-2, with 8 bases that match TRBD1. The CDR3 is 16 residues long. Germline trimming cut 4 bases from V and 7 bases from J; bases unmatched to any gene: 11. Germline V gene lookup returns CDR1 SEHNR and CDR2 FQNEAQ (reference sequence). This chain's CDR3 is CASSSSPDRAGGELFF. In nucleotides, the CDR3 is TGTGCCAGCAGCTCATCACCGGACAGGGCCGGCGGGGAGCTGTTTTTT.

The rearrangement links TRBV4-1 to TRBJ1-5, with D perhaps TRBD1 (5 bases). V was cut by 4 bases and J by 5 bases, with 9 bases left in between. CDR3 size: 13 residues. Germline V gives CDR1 MGHRA, CDR2 YSYEKL. The CDR3 spells CASSLPGDQPQHF. In DNA, the CDR3 is TGCGCCAGCAGCCTTCCGGGGGATCAGCCCCAGCATTTT.

The J gene is TRBJ2-7, the V gene TRBV28, with 9 bases that match TRBD1. This CDR3 has 19 residues. CDR1 is MDHEN and CDR2 is SYDVKM in the germline V gene. J gave up 6 bases and V 8 bases, and 26 bases lay outside the gene matches. The CDR3 spells CASATGGRFALGPGFEQYF. DNA of the CDR3: TGTGCCAGCGCGACAGGGGGACGTTTTGCGTTGGGGCCGGGTTTCGAGCAGTACTTC. Together with reference TRBV28 and TRBJ2-7, the CDR3 gives the full variable domain: DVKVTQSSRYLVKRTGEKVFLECVQDMDHENMFWYRQDPGLGLRLIYFSYDVKMKEKGDIPEGYSVSREKKERFSLILESASTNQTSMYLCASATGGRFALGPGFEQYFGPGTRLTVT.